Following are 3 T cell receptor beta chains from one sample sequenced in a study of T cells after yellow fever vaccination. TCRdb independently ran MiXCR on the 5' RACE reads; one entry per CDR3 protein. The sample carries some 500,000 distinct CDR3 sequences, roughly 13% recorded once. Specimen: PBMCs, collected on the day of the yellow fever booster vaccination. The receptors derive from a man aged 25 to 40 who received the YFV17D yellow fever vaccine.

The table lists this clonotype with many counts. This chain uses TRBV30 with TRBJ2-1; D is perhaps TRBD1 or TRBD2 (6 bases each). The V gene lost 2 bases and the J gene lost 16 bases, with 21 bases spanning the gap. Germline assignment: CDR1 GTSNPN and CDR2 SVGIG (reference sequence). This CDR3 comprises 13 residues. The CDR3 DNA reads TGTGCCTGGAGTCGCGGGGACAACCCCTCCTTTTTCTTC. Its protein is CAWSRGDNPSFFF.

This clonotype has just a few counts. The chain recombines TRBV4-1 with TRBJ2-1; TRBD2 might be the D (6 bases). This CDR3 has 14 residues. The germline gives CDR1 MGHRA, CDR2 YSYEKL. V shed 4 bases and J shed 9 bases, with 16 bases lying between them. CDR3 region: CASSPRDGSTEQFF. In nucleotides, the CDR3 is TGCGCCAGCAGCCCGCGGGATGGTTCAACTGAGCAGTTCTTC.

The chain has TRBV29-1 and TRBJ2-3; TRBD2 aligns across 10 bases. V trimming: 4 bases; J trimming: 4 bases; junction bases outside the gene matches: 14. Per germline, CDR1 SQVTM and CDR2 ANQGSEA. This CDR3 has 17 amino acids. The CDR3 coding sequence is TGCAGCGTTGGACCTAGCGGGAGCATCACTAGCGCAGATACGCAGTATTTT. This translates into CSVGPSGSITSADTQYF.